These 14 T cell receptor beta chains originate from one sample sequenced in a study of blood T cell repertoires in COVID-19. Sequenced by immunoSEQ multiplex PCR; TCRdb stores in-frame clones only, minus some. The repertoire consists of about 170,000 clones, with about 80% occurring once and the leading ten covering about a tenth. Sequencing used peripheral blood. Receptors originate from a man in his 70s with active or convalescent COVID-19.

CDR3 sequence reads: CASSPPAVETQYF. CDR3 nucleotides: TGTGCCAGCTCACCACCGGCAGTGGAGACCCAGTACTTC. The rearrangement links TRBV18 to TRBJ2-5; D gene ambiguous. CDR1 is KGHSH, CDR2 LQKENI, per germline. V was pared by 0 bases and J by 5 bases, with 7 bases between. The CDR3 loop spans 13 amino acids.

The chain couples TRBV7-9 to TRBJ1-5; no clear D. Germline V gene data show CDR1 as SEHNR and CDR2 as FQNEAQ (reference sequence). V lost 0 bases and J lost 5, with 8 bases in between. The CDR3 is 14 residues long. DNA of the CDR3: TGTGCCAGCAGCTTAGCGACTCGAGATCAGCCCCAGCATTTT. Its translation: CASSLATRDQPQHF.

The chain joins TRBV7-2 to TRBJ1-2; 7 positions agree with TRBD1. The CDR3 runs to 14 residues. With V trimmed by 1 base and J by 4 bases, 3 bases remained unmatched. Germline CDR1 is SGHTA and CDR2 is FQGNSA. The CDR3 DNA is TGTGCCAGCAGCTTAGAGGGGGCCAGCTATGGCTACACCTTC. Amino acids: CASSLEGASYGYTF.

In nucleotides, the CDR3 is TGTGCCAGCAGGACTCGGAGGGTACCTAGCGGGAGAGGGCACGAGCAGTACTTC. It translates to CASRTRRVPSGRGHEQYF. The J gene is TRBJ2-7, the V gene TRBV28; 10 bases map to TRBD2. This CDR3 is 18 amino acids long. Germline values: CDR1 MDHEN, CDR2 SYDVKM. J was trimmed by 5 bases and V by 6 bases; bases with no gene match: 19.

The sample holds one count of this clone. V usage is TRBV4-1 and J usage is TRBJ2-7, with 9 bases identical to TRBD1. The CDR3 is 15 amino acids. After removal of 4 bases from V and 6 bases from J, the junction contained 10 bases not matched to a gene. Germline CDR1 and CDR2: MGHRA and YSYEKL. The CDR3 DNA sequence: TGCGCCAGCAGCCTCCGCGGGACAGGGCGAACCGAGCAGTACTTC. It codes for CASSLRGTGRTEQYF.

Written as DNA, the CDR3 is TGCGCCAGCAGCTTGGGACAGGATAATTCACCCCTCCACTTT. Its translation is CASSLGQDNSPLHF. J is TRBJ1-6 and V is TRBV5-1; TRBD1 might be the D (6 bases). V was trimmed by 0 bases and J by 5 bases, leaving 6 bases between them. This CDR3 region has 14 residues. The germline V gene has CDR1 SGHRS and CDR2 YFSETQ.

J is TRBJ2-7 and V is TRBV19; maybe TRBD1 (6 bases). The CDR3 is 15 amino acids. Germline V gene sequence: CDR1 LNHDA, CDR2 SQIVND (reference sequence). Trimming removed 1 base from V and 2 bases from J, with 12 bases in between. The DNA of the CDR3 is TGTGCCAGTAGTATAGCAGGGGTTACAGCCTACGAGCAGTACTTC. Residues: CASSIAGVTAYEQYF.

This sequence joins TRBV5-1 and TRBJ2-7, with a tentative D call TRBD2 (7 bases). Germline assignment: CDR1 SGHRS and CDR2 YFSETQ. V lost 2 bases and J lost 6, with 15 bases in between. The CDR3 is 14 amino acids. CDR3 residues: CASSLQGGDGEQYF. CDR3 coding DNA: TGCGCCAGCAGCTTACAGGGAGGGGACGGCGAGCAGTACTTC.

The rearrangement uses TRBV7-2 and TRBJ1-2, with 7 positions matching TRBD1. V gave up 5 bases and J gave up 5 bases; unmatched junction bases: 8. CDR3 length equals 14 residues. Germline V lookup: CDR1 SGHTA, CDR2 FQGNSA. CDR3 nucleotide sequence: TGTGCCAGCAGCACCGGACAGGCAGCGTATGGCTACACCTTC. This translates into CASSTGQAAYGYTF.

V gene TRBV7-3 combines with J gene TRBJ2-3; possible D gene TRBD2, 6 bases. CDR1 SGHTA and CDR2 FQGTGA come from the germline V gene. This CDR3 spans 15 amino acids. Between the trimmed V and J ends, which lost 5 bases and 5 bases, there was a span of 17 bases. DNA for the CDR3: TGTGCCAGCAGCACCGGGACTCGACGGGGAGATACGCAGTATTTT. Its protein product is CASSTGTRRGDTQYF.

The rearrangement links TRBV9 to TRBJ2-3, with 10 bases lining up with TRBD1. Trimming cost V 4 bases and J 8 bases; bases outside gene matches: 13. This CDR3 spans 16 amino acids. Germline CDR1 SGDLS, CDR2 YYNGEE. CDR3 DNA sequence: TGTGCCAGCAGCCACCCGACAGGGGGCGGAAGGGGTACGCAGTATTTT. Translated, it gives CASSHPTGGGRGTQYF.

This CDR3 reads CASSGKGGGQNTEAFF. The CDR3 region has the DNA TGCGCCAGCAGTGGGAAGGGCGGGGGCCAAAACACTGAAGCTTTCTTT. This rearrangement joins TRBV10-2 to TRBJ1-1; maybe TRBD1 (6 bases). The CDR3 spans 16 residues. Germline CDR1 reads WSHSY; CDR2 reads SAAADI. The germline V and J ends were trimmed by 4 bases and 2 bases, with 17 bases remaining between them.

The V call is TRBV7-8, the J call TRBJ2-4; maybe TRBD2 (6 bases). Germline V gene lookup returns CDR1 SGHVS and CDR2 FQNEAQ. The CDR3 extends over 17 amino acids. V shed 1 base and J shed 5 bases, with 18 bases lying between them. The CDR3 loop reads CASSLVGTWGRENIQYF. The CDR3 nucleotides are TGTGCCAGCAGCTTAGTAGGGACTTGGGGGAGAGAAAACATTCAGTACTTC.

A single count supports this clone. The rearrangement joins TRBV9 to TRBJ1-1; no definite D call. The CDR3 contains 14 residues. Trimming took off 3 bases at V and 8 bases at J, with 17 bases between the two ends. The germline CDR1 and CDR2 sequences are SGDLS and YYNGEE. CDR3 in DNA: TGTGCCAGCAGCGCCTCCTGGACTCCCGGGGAAGCTTTCTTT. Translating it yields CASSASWTPGEAFF.